Shown below are 2 T cell receptor beta chains from a single sample sequenced in a study of blood T cell repertoires in COVID-19. Data came from immunoSEQ multiplex PCR; TCRdb stores just in-frame clones and leaves some out. The sample yields over 120,000 clones, 75% to 80% seen once. Sequencing was carried out using PBMCs or T cells enriched from blood (not recorded which). Source of these receptors: a woman in her 50s who had recovered from COVID-19.

Regarding this clone: One end of the junction varies from germline; a read error may be responsible. This chain joins TRBV28 and TRBJ1-2, with D unresolved. The CDR3 runs 15 residues. CDR1 and CDR2 (germline): MDHEN, SYDVKM. The CDR3 nucleotides read TGTGCCAGTAGTTTAATCGGCAGACGACTCTATGGCTACACCTTC. It codes for CASSLIGRRLYGYTF.

This clone was counted a single time. The genes are TRBV9 and TRBJ2-7, with 9 bases that match TRBD2. V was clipped by 1 base and J by 0 bases; unmatched bases: 2. The CDR3 length is 15 residues. Looked up from germline, CDR1 is SGDLS and CDR2 is YYNGEE. The CDR3 sequence: CASSVSSGDSYEQYF. The CDR3 DNA is TGTGCCAGCAGCGTATCTAGCGGGGACTCCTACGAGCAGTACTTC.